These 14 T cell receptor beta chains were sequenced from one sample in a study of lymphopenia after photon versus proton radiotherapy. TCRdb's table, derived via immunoSEQ multiplex PCR, lists solely in-frame clones and lacks some. The sample has 50,000 to 70,000 clones, 75% to 90% seen once. The sample consisted of peripheral blood, taken from a patient treated with proton-based radiotherapy. All receptors come from an elderly man with esophageal cancer.

This clone was recorded once. The genes are TRBV5-6 and TRBJ2-7; D is unclear. Germline loops: CDR1 SGHDT, CDR2 YYEEEE. This CDR3 has 15 residues. Trimming took 4 bases from V and 3 from J, leaving 17 bases between them. This chain's CDR3 is CASSIGPQTRYEQYF. In DNA form, the CDR3 reads TGTGCCAGCAGCATAGGACCTCAAACCCGCTACGAGCAGTACTTC.

The chain links TRBV18 to TRBJ2-7; 8 bases are a match to TRBD1. The V gene end was trimmed by 1 base and the J gene end by 5 bases; junction bases not matched to a gene: 7. CDR3 length: 15 residues. Germline V gene data show CDR1 as KGHSH and CDR2 as LQKENI. The CDR3: CASSPLGQGVHEQYF. The CDR3 nucleotides are TGTGCCAGCTCACCACTCGGACAGGGTGTACACGAGCAGTACTTC.

This chain links TRBV7-9 with TRBJ2-1; 8 nucleotides agree with TRBD2. This CDR3 has 19 amino acids. Germline V lookup: CDR1 SEHNR, CDR2 FQNEAQ (reference sequence). The V gene end was trimmed by 1 base and the J gene end by 0 bases; junction bases not matched to a gene: 11. The CDR3, as DNA: TGTGCCAGCAGCTTAGTTGGGGGGCGGAGCGGGAGCTCCTACAATGAGCAGTTCTTC. This gives the protein CASSLVGGRSGSSYNEQFF.

The chain carries TRBV18 and TRBJ2-7, with 9 bases that match TRBD1. Per the germline V gene, CDR1 is KGHSH and CDR2 is LQKENI. The CDR3 contains 16 residues. Losses at the gene ends were 2 bases for V and 2 bases for J; bases not matched to a gene: 7. CDR3 in amino acids: CASSPWDRAITYEQYF. CDR3 sequence (DNA): TGTGCCAGCTCACCATGGGACAGGGCTATAACCTACGAGCAGTACTTC.

This sequence joins TRBV29-1 and TRBJ2-7; a weak D match, TRBD1 (6 bases). V was pared by 4 bases and J by 3 bases, with 10 bases between. The germline CDR1 and CDR2 sequences are SQVTM and ANQGSEA. The CDR3 is 12 amino acids. The CDR3 spells CSVVGRGYEQYF. CDR3 coding DNA: TGCAGCGTTGTGGGCAGGGGCTACGAGCAGTACTTC.

This chain connects TRBV10-3 to TRBJ1-1, with D unresolved. The CDR3 sequence is 16 residues long. CDR1 ENHRY and CDR2 SYGVKD come from the germline V gene. Trimming stripped 2 bases from V and 3 bases from J, with 16 bases between. The CDR3 bases are TGTGCCATCAGTGAGACCCCTTTGGGGTCCGACACTGAAGCTTTCTTT. Translated, it gives CAISETPLGSDTEAFF.

J is TRBJ1-1 and V is TRBV6-5; TRBD1 agrees at 8 bases. The length of the CDR3 is 15 residues. The J segment lost 4 bases and the V segment lost 0 bases, leaving 4 bases of the junction unmatched. Germline CDR1 MNHEY, CDR2 SVGAGI. This CDR3 is CASSYSTGAVTEAFF. The CDR3 DNA reads as TGTGCCAGCAGTTACTCGACAGGGGCGGTCACTGAAGCTTTCTTT.

The chain joins TRBV27 to TRBJ2-1; D may be TRBD2 (5 bases). Germline loops: CDR1 MNHEY, CDR2 SMNVEV (reference sequence). This CDR3 spans 14 amino acids. With 2 bases removed from V and 3 bases from J, the gap between germline ends came to 8 bases. CDR3 DNA: TGTGCCAGCAGTTTAGCCGGACTCTACAATGAGCAGTTCTTC. This encodes CASSLAGLYNEQFF.

The V gene is TRBV19, the J gene TRBJ1-4; no clear D. Germline values: CDR1 LNHDA, CDR2 SQIVND (reference sequence). The CDR3 has 13 residues. The V gene lost 3 bases and the J gene lost 8 bases, with 10 bases spanning the gap. DNA for the CDR3: TGTGCCAGTAGTATGCGGGGAGTCGAAAAACTGTTTTTT. Protein product: CASSMRGVEKLFF.

J is TRBJ2-7 and V is TRBV6-1; D is unresolved. CDR1 is MNHNS and CDR2 is SASEGT in the germline V gene. V lost 6 bases to trimming and J lost 5 bases, with 14 bases between them. The CDR3 extends over 13 amino acids. CDR3 sequence: CASSSVIDDEQYF. In nucleotides, the CDR3 is TGTGCCAGCAGCTCGGTTATTGACGACGAGCAGTACTTC.

The rearrangement joins TRBV9 to TRBJ2-3, with D tentatively TRBD2 (5 bases). This CDR3 has 15 residues. Per germline, CDR1 SGDLS and CDR2 YYNGEE. The V gene lost 6 bases and the J gene lost 2 bases, with 16 bases spanning the gap. CDR3 nucleotides: TGTGCCAGCACCCCAACTGGACTCCCCACAGATACGCAGTATTTT. It translates to CASTPTGLPTDTQYF. The whole variable domain, filled in from reference TRBV9 and TRBJ2-3, reads DSGVTQTPKHLITATGQRVTLRCSPRSGDLSVYWYQQSLDQGLQFLIQYYNGEERAKGNILERFSAQQFPDLHSELNLSSLELGDSALYFCASTPTGLPTDTQYFGPGTRLTVL.

This chain links TRBV19 with TRBJ2-1, with 9 bases matching TRBD1. The V segment lost 5 bases and the J segment 2 bases; nucleotides outside the gene matches: 7. CDR1 and CDR2 (germline): LNHDA, SQIVND (reference sequence). CDR3 length equals 16 residues. In DNA, the CDR3 is TGTGCCAGTAGTGGCTTCCGACAGGGGGCCTACAATGAGCAGTTCTTC. This translates into CASSGFRQGAYNEQFF.

The CDR3 sequence: CASRETGNTEAFF. In DNA form, the CDR3 reads TGTGCCAGCAGGGAGACAGGGAACACTGAAGCTTTCTTT. The chain employs TRBV2 and TRBJ1-1; possible D gene TRBD1, 6 bases. V was cut by 6 bases and J by 1 base, with 9 bases left in between. In germline, CDR1 is SNHLY, CDR2 FYNNEI. CDR3 length: 13 amino acids.

The V gene is TRBV7-8, the J gene TRBJ1-2, with D perhaps matching TRBD1 (6 bases). V shed 1 base and J shed 8 bases, with 11 bases lying between them. The CDR3 loop spans 13 amino acids. From germline, CDR1 is SGHVS and CDR2 FQNEAQ. The CDR3 bases are TGTGCCAGCAGCTTAGTAAGGGGGGGCGGCTACACCTTC. It encodes CASSLVRGGGYTF.